The 3 T cell receptor beta chains in this list originate from one sample, sequenced in a study of T cell repertoires in cytomegalovirus infection. Their recognized antigens are unknown. TCRdb ran MiXCR on the reads and lists one entry per CDR3 protein. The sample has under 350,000 distinct CDR3 sequences, roughly a fifth seen once. The sample consisted of cultured PBMCs, taken from culture after CMV antigen stimulation. These receptors all come from a human donor in good health (CMV status not recorded). Some clones in this sample may be carry-over from other donors' samples.

This clonotype came up a few times. V and J are TRBV9 and TRBJ1-2, with D possibly being TRBD1 (6 bases). V was shortened by 2 bases and J by 14 bases, with 13 bases between the two germline ends. This CDR3 region has 11 residues. Germline V CDR1 and CDR2: SGDLS, YYNGEE. This chain's CDR3 is CASSVRDIWTF. CDR3 sequence (DNA): TGTGCCAGCAGCGTCCGGGACATATGGACCTTC.

The chain recombines TRBV6-2 or TRBV6-3 with TRBJ2-5, with D tentatively TRBD1 (6 bases). The CDR3 sequence is 16 residues long. CDR1 is MNHEY, CDR2 SVGEGT, per germline. V lost 5 bases and J lost 1, with 17 bases in between. The CDR3 DNA follows: TGTGCCAGCAGTCACGTATCGAGGACAGTCCAAGAGACCCAGTACTTC. Its translation is CASSHVSRTVQETQYF.

This clonotype was picked up a small number of times. The V call is TRBV7-2, the J call TRBJ1-3, with 7 bases aligning to TRBD1. The junction had 9 bases not matched to a gene; V was cut back by 4 bases and J by 0 bases. This CDR3 is 17 amino acids long. Germline V gene data show CDR1 as SGHTA and CDR2 as FQGNSA. The CDR3 coding sequence is TGTGCCAGCAGCTCCCGGGACAGACCCCACTCTGGAAACACCATATATTTT. It translates to CASSSRDRPHSGNTIYF.